This entry lists 31 T cell receptor beta chains sequenced from one sample in a study of CD8 T cells in ankylosing spondylitis. Study conclusions and caveats: Seven or eight highly homologous variants formed a TCR beta motif that appeared characteristic of ankylosing spondylitis blood.

These TCRs are of unknown antigen specificity. TCRdb independently ran MiXCR on the 5' RACE reads; one entry per CDR3 protein. The profile shows 300,000 to 400,000 distinct CDR3 sequences, approximately 20% of them singletons. Sequenced: blood, either unsorted or a sorted T cell fraction (not recorded which). These receptors were obtained from a male donor with ankylosing spondylitis.

The chain recombines TRBV7-8 with TRBJ2-7, with TRBD1 identical over 7 bases. The CDR3 contains 14 residues. V lost 2 bases to trimming and J lost 3 bases; unmatched junction nucleotides: 4. Germline V gene sequence: CDR1 SGHVS, CDR2 FQNEAQ. CDR3 DNA: TGTGCCAGCAGCTTAACACAGGGGTTCTACGAGCAGTACTTC. The encoded protein is CASSLTQGFYEQYF.

This clonotype was seen a handful of times. The chain couples TRBV29-1 to TRBJ1-4, with 8 bases that match TRBD1. The CDR3 is 14 residues long. Germline V gene lookup returns CDR1 SQVTM and CDR2 ANQGSEA. The J segment lost 4 bases and the V segment lost 6 bases, leaving 7 bases of the junction unmatched. The CDR3 here is CSVASGGFNEKLFF. DNA of the CDR3: TGCAGCGTAGCCTCAGGGGGCTTTAATGAAAAACTGTTTTTT. The variable domain in full, completed from reference TRBV29-1 and TRBJ1-4, reads SAVISQKPSRDICQRGTSLTIQCQVDSQVTMMFWYRQQPGQSLTLIATANQGSEATYESGFVIDKFPISRPNLTFSTLTVSNMSPEDSSIYLCSVASGGFNEKLFFGSGTQLSVL.

This clonotype was counted many times. This rearrangement joins TRBV29-1 to TRBJ2-1; maybe TRBD2 (5 bases). Germline CDR1 reads SQVTM; CDR2 reads ANQGSEA. The CDR3 runs 14 residues. Trimming took off 3 bases at V and 6 bases at J, with 15 bases between the two ends. The CDR3 sequence: CSVEVPEEGNEQFF. DNA for the CDR3: TGCAGCGTTGAGGTGCCAGAAGAGGGCAATGAGCAGTTCTTC.

This clonotype was counted between two and nine times. The chain employs TRBV12-3 or TRBV12-4 and TRBJ1-2; D is perhaps TRBD1 (5 bases). The CDR3 runs 14 residues. V lost 6 bases and J 3 bases, leaving 14 bases between the germline ends. CDR3 DNA: TGTGCCAGCAGGTATGGCACAGGAGACTATGGCTACACCTTC. Residues: CASRYGTGDYGYTF.

This clonotype was picked up a small number of times. The rearrangement joins TRBV5-1 to TRBJ2-3; 7 positions agree with TRBD2. V dropped 2 bases and J dropped 5; count of bases not matched to a gene: 8. The CDR3 is 15 amino acids. CDR1 and CDR2 (germline): SGHRS, YFSETQ. CDR3 protein: CASSFGGSTGDTQYF. For the CDR3, the DNA is TGCGCCAGCAGCTTCGGCGGGAGTACCGGAGATACGCAGTATTTT.

This clonotype was seen a few times. This rearrangement joins TRBV7-9 to TRBJ2-7; D ambiguous. The CDR3 runs to 12 residues. Per the germline V gene, CDR1 is SEHNR and CDR2 is FQNEAQ (reference sequence). Trimming stripped 3 bases from V and 4 bases from J, with 7 bases between. This chain's CDR3 is CASSFDGYEQYF. In DNA, the CDR3 is TGTGCCAGCAGCTTTGACGGTTACGAGCAGTACTTC.

The J gene is TRBJ2-2, the V gene TRBV7-9; D is ambiguous. This CDR3 region has 13 residues. The V and J ends lost 3 bases and 5 bases respectively, with 7 bases between them. CDR1 and CDR2 from the germline V gene are SEHNR and FQNEAQ (reference sequence). The CDR3 DNA reads as TGTGCCAGCAGCTTTAGGGCTACCGGGGAGCTGTTTTTT. Translating it yields CASSFRATGELFF.

This clonotype was detected only a few times. The chain links TRBV4-2 to TRBJ2-7; 12 bases agree with TRBD1. CDR3 length equals 17 residues. Germline V gene data show CDR1 as LGHNA and CDR2 as YNFKEQ. V shed 0 bases and J 3 bases; nucleotides not matched to a gene: 6. The CDR3 reads CASSQEPGTGGIYEQYF. The CDR3 DNA follows: TGTGCCAGCAGCCAAGAACCGGGGACAGGGGGCATCTACGAGCAGTACTTC.

This chain joins TRBV7-2 and TRBJ1-3; D perhaps matches TRBD1 (6 bases). CDR1 is SGHTA and CDR2 is FQGNSA in the germline V gene. This CDR3 is built from 15 residues. V was pared by 1 base and J by 4 bases, with 11 bases between. The CDR3 loop reads CASSLVAGAGNTIYF. The CDR3 DNA reads as TGTGCCAGCAGCTTAGTAGCAGGGGCCGGAAACACCATATATTTT.

This chain joins TRBV4-1 and TRBJ2-7; D is unresolved. This CDR3 region has 15 residues. CDR1 is MGHRA and CDR2 is YSYEKL in the germline V gene. Trimming took off 0 bases at V and 9 bases at J, with 18 bases between the two ends. CDR3 in amino acids: CASSQDPPPNRGQYF. CDR3 in DNA: TGCGCCAGCAGCCAAGACCCTCCCCCTAACCGTGGGCAGTACTTC.

There are a few counts of this clonotype. This chain uses TRBV14 with TRBJ1-2; D gene unclear. Trimming removed 0 bases at V and 5 bases at J, with 7 bases between. CDR1 and CDR2 from the germline V gene are SGHDN and FVKESK. This CDR3 spans 13 amino acids. CDR3 sequence reads: CASSQDSEYGYTF. CDR3 in DNA: TGTGCCAGCAGCCAAGATTCCGAGTATGGCTACACCTTC.

The gene calls are TRBV5-1 and TRBJ1-4; D is ambiguous. Trimming removed 0 bases from V and 0 bases from J, with 12 bases in between. Germline V gives CDR1 SGHRS, CDR2 YFSETQ. The CDR3 contains 17 residues. CDR3 DNA: TGCGCCAGCAGCTTGGAACCGGGGTCGGCAACTAATGAAAAACTGTTTTTT. Protein product: CASSLEPGSATNEKLFF. Looking up the rest from reference TRBV5-1 and TRBJ1-4 gives the full variable domain: KAGVTQTPRYLIKTRGQQVTLSCSPISGHRSVSWYQQTPGQGLQFLFEYFSETQRNKGNFPGRFSGRQFSNSRSEMNVSTLELGDSALYLCASSLEPGSATNEKLFFGSGTQLSVL.

The sample holds a few counts of this clonotype. The chain uses TRBV10-3 and TRBJ1-1; perhaps TRBD1 as D (6 bases). The length of the CDR3 is 15 residues. V gave up 0 bases and J gave up 1 base, with 9 bases separating them. The germline V gene encodes CDR1 ENHRY and CDR2 SYGVKD. This CDR3 is CAISESAGQNTEAFF. In DNA, the CDR3 is TGTGCCATCAGTGAGTCGGCGGGACAGAACACTGAAGCTTTCTTT.

The chain combines TRBV20-1 with TRBJ2-5; D remains ambiguous. The CDR3 is 13 residues long. Per germline, CDR1 DFQATT and CDR2 SNEGSKA (reference sequence). V lost 6 bases and J 5 bases, leaving 16 bases between the germline ends. The CDR3 sequence is CSAAPGLRETQYF. CDR3 coding DNA: TGCAGTGCCGCGCCCGGTTTGCGGGAGACCCAGTACTTC.

This clonotype was seen only a few times. V is TRBV5-6 and J is TRBJ2-1; possible D gene TRBD2, 5 bases. V lost 4 bases and J 9 bases, leaving 11 bases between the germline ends. Germline lookup yields CDR1 SGHDT and CDR2 YYEEEE. The CDR3 has 12 amino acids. The CDR3 DNA reads TGTGCCAGCAGCGTTACTAGATCTGAGCAGTTCTTC. This encodes CASSVTRSEQFF.

This clonotype was detected only a few times. The CDR3 is CSASLGTGDGTGELFF. DNA for the CDR3: TGCAGTGCTAGCCTCGGGACAGGGGATGGGACCGGGGAGCTGTTTTTT. The chain has TRBV20-1 and TRBJ2-2, with TRBD1 matching 10 bases. Per the germline V gene, CDR1 is DFQATT and CDR2 is SNEGSKA (reference sequence). The CDR3 runs 16 residues. Trimming cost V 3 bases and J 5 bases; bases outside gene matches: 9.

The chain carries TRBV19 and TRBJ1-4; D ambiguous. CDR1 is LNHDA and CDR2 is SQIVND in the germline V gene (reference sequence). V was pared by 5 bases and J by 5 bases, with 9 bases between. There are 13 residues in the CDR3. CDR3 amino acids: CASSLNLNEKLFF. DNA of the CDR3: TGTGCCAGTAGTCTGAACCTGAATGAAAAACTGTTTTTT.

This clonotype has a single count. The chain uses TRBV5-1 and TRBJ1-1, with 7 bases that match TRBD1. This CDR3 region has 14 residues. The trim removed 3 bases at V and 4 bases at J, leaving 6 bases unmatched. Germline V gives CDR1 SGHRS, CDR2 YFSETQ. The CDR3 coding sequence is TGCGCCAGCAGCTCGACAGGGTTTTTCACTGAAGCTTTCTTT. Residues: CASSSTGFFTEAFF.

The V gene is TRBV6-5, the J gene TRBJ2-3; D is ambiguous. V lost 2 bases and J lost 2, with 11 bases in between. The CDR3 totals 15 residues. Germline assignment: CDR1 MNHEY and CDR2 SVGAGI. The CDR3 region is CASSYEDGYTDTQYF. The CDR3 DNA reads as TGTGCCAGCAGTTACGAGGACGGGTACACAGATACGCAGTATTTT.

This clonotype was observed a few times. The chain employs TRBV18 and TRBJ2-7, with 11 positions matching TRBD1. CDR1 KGHSH and CDR2 LQKENI come from the germline V gene. The CDR3 covers 15 residues. The J segment lost 4 bases and the V segment lost 3 bases, leaving 5 bases of the junction unmatched. The CDR3 DNA reads as TGTGCCAGCTCACCCTTCGGGACAGGGGGTTACGAGCAGTACTTC. Translated, it gives CASSPFGTGGYEQYF.

The CDR3 DNA reads as TGTGCCAGCAGCTTGGACAGGGGGCGCGTCGGCTACACCTTC. Translated, it gives CASSLDRGRVGYTF. This chain connects TRBV5-6 to TRBJ1-2, with 9 bases matching TRBD1. Trimming removed 0 bases from V and 8 bases from J; junction bases left unmatched: 5. CDR1 and CDR2 (germline): SGHDT, YYEEEE. This CDR3 spans 14 amino acids. Full variable domain (rest looked up from reference TRBV5-6 and TRBJ1-2): DAGVTQSPTHLIKTRGQQVTLRCSPKSGHDTVSWYQQALGQGPQFIFQYYEEEERQRGNFPDRFSGHQFPNYSSELNVNALLLGDSALYLCASSLDRGRVGYTFGSGTRLTVV.

The chain has TRBV25-1 and TRBJ1-1; D is undetermined. The CDR3 length is 13 residues. V lost 7 bases, J lost 4 bases, and 13 bases lay in between. CDR1 and CDR2 (germline): MGHDK, SYGVNS. The CDR3 DNA is TGTGCCAGCATGGATGGACTTGGCACTGAAGCTTTCTTT. Translation: CASMDGLGTEAFF. Full variable domain (outside the CDR3, taken from reference TRBV25-1 and TRBJ1-1): EADIYQTPRYLVIGTGKKITLECSQTMGHDKMYWYQQDPGMELHLIHYSYGVNSTEKGDLSSESTVSRIRTEHFPLTLESARPSHTSQYLCASMDGLGTEAFFGQGTRLTVV.

For the CDR3, the DNA is TGTGCCAGTAGTACCGGGACCCACTTCGTGCCCCAGCATTTT. Protein: CASSTGTHFVPQHF. The chain joins TRBV19 to TRBJ1-5; D may be TRBD1 (5 bases). The ends were cut back, 4 bases at V and 9 bases at J, with 16 bases in the middle. This CDR3 contains 14 residues. Germline assignment: CDR1 LNHDA and CDR2 SQIVND (reference sequence).

The rearrangement joins TRBV5-5 to TRBJ2-2; D ambiguous. CDR1 is SGHKS and CDR2 is YYEKEE in the germline V gene (reference sequence). Trimming pared 0 bases from V and 3 bases from J, leaving 12 bases between. The CDR3 loop spans 16 amino acids. CDR3 residues: CASSLGPIRDTGELFF. The CDR3 nucleotides are TGTGCCAGCAGCTTGGGGCCGATAAGGGACACCGGGGAGCTGTTTTTT.

This clonotype was detected a few times. The V and J genes are TRBV28 and TRBJ2-7, with D perhaps given as TRBD1 or TRBD2 (6 bases each). The CDR3 is 13 residues long. CDR1 is MDHEN, CDR2 SYDVKM, per germline. The chain's CDR3 is CATGGRHMYEQYF. CDR3 sequence (DNA): TGTGCAACCGGGGGCAGGCACATGTACGAGCAGTACTTC.

In this sample, this clonotype turned up a few times. The rearrangement joins TRBV9 to TRBJ2-5, with D unresolved. With 1 base removed from V and 1 base from J, the gap between germline ends came to 5 bases. CDR1 is SGDLS and CDR2 is YYNGEE in the germline V gene. The CDR3 contains 13 residues. CDR3 in amino acids: CASSVNTQETQYF. DNA for the CDR3: TGTGCCAGCAGCGTAAACACCCAAGAGACCCAGTACTTC.

The chain couples TRBV5-5 to TRBJ2-1, with D perhaps matching TRBD1 or TRBD2 (6 bases each). V was clipped by 0 bases and J by 4 bases, with 11 bases between them. CDR1 SGHKS and CDR2 YYEKEE come from the germline V gene (reference sequence). The CDR3 runs to 15 residues. The CDR3 region is CASSLEGDFYNEQFF. The CDR3 DNA sequence: TGTGCCAGCAGCTTGGAGGGGGACTTTTACAATGAGCAGTTCTTC. Complete variable domain (other parts from reference TRBV5-5 and TRBJ2-1): DAGVTQSPTHLIKTRGQQVTLRCSPISGHKSVSWYQQVLGQGPQFIFQYYEKEERGRGNFPDRFSARQFPNYSSELNVNALLLGDSALYLCASSLEGDFYNEQFFGPGTRLTVL.

This chain links TRBV18 with TRBJ1-1; TRBD1 aligns across 7 bases. V shed 3 bases and J 1 base; nucleotides not matched to a gene: 8. The V gene's germline CDR1 is KGHSH and CDR2 LQKENI. This CDR3 spans 16 amino acids. CDR3 residues: CASSPGTGEWNTEAFF. Here the CDR3 DNA reads TGTGCCAGCTCACCTGGTACAGGGGAATGGAACACTGAAGCTTTCTTT.

J is TRBJ2-3 and V is TRBV4-1, with a weak D call TRBD2 (6 bases). The CDR3 length is 15 residues. CDR1 and CDR2 from the germline V gene are MGHRA and YSYEKL. The germline V and J ends were trimmed by 4 bases and 0 bases, with 11 bases remaining between them. CDR3 in DNA: TGCGCCAGCAGCCGACTGCGGGGAAGCACAGATACGCAGTATTTT. It specifies CASSRLRGSTDTQYF.

The chain has TRBV7-3 and TRBJ1-2; D remains ambiguous. CDR3 length: 18 amino acids. V lost 1 base and J 4 bases, leaving 22 bases between the germline ends. CDR1 and CDR2 from the germline V gene are SGHTA and FQGTGA. The CDR3 DNA follows: TGTGCCAGCAGCTTAATCGATCGTGGTCGTCGACCAATCTATGGCTACACCTTC. The encoded protein is CASSLIDRGRRPIYGYTF.

This clonotype was seen a few times. This sequence joins TRBV7-8 and TRBJ2-3; 11 bases match TRBD2. Germline V CDR1 and CDR2: SGHVS, FQNEAQ. V was pared by 4 bases and J by 7 bases, with 4 bases of the junction left unmatched. CDR3 size: 14 residues. The CDR3 bases are TGTGCCAGCAGCTCCCTAGCGGGAGGTCATACGCAGTATTTT. Encoded protein: CASSSLAGGHTQYF.